The next 5 T cell receptor beta chains were all read from a single sample in a study of blood T cells in healthy people across ages (dated by TCRdb to 2014 to 2015). The protocol used for the library was 5' RACE. Sequenced on an Illumina HiSeq 2500. A second about 7 to 11 cycle PCR used a sample-barcoded 5' primer and a J-beta primer mix. The public reads were run again by TCRdb, first through fastp at Q25 and then through MiXCR, and only productive beta chains were kept. Records with the same CDR3 protein are collapsed into one entry carrying the most frequent genes and DNA. Present in this sample are over 1,500,000 distinct CDR3 sequences, around half of which were seen just once. The ten largest clones add up to roughly 2% of the sample. Sequenced sample: blood. The receptors here all came from a woman in her forties in good health.

The chain has TRBV6-4 and TRBJ1-2; TRBD1 aligns across 8 bases. The trim removed 6 bases at V and 6 bases at J, leaving 9 bases unmatched. Germline V gene sequence: CDR1 MRHNA, CDR2 SNTAGT. This CDR3 comprises 14 residues. CDR3 loop: CASSRDRYTNGYTF. The DNA of the CDR3 is TGTGCCAGCAGCCGGGACAGGTACACTAATGGCTACACCTTC.

This chain connects TRBV29-1 to TRBJ2-1; TRBD1 might be the D (5 bases). Germline V gives CDR1 SQVTM, CDR2 ANQGSEA. The CDR3 runs 13 residues. V dropped 4 bases and J dropped 4 bases, with 11 bases sitting between them. CDR3 residues: CSVGTDTYNEQFF. The CDR3 DNA reads as TGCAGCGTTGGAACGGACACTTACAATGAGCAGTTCTTC.

The chain combines TRBV28 with TRBJ2-1; D unresolved. The length of the CDR3 is 13 residues. Trimming cost V 9 bases and J 1 base, with 10 bases left between them. Germline V gives CDR1 MDHEN, CDR2 SYDVKM. CDR3 protein: CASSTISYNEQFF. The CDR3 coding sequence is TGTGCCAGTAGCACAATTTCCTACAATGAGCAGTTCTTC.

The CDR3: CSASRLGETQYF. CDR3 DNA sequence: TGCAGTGCTAGTCGTTTGGGGGAGACCCAGTACTTC. This chain links TRBV20-1 with TRBJ2-5; D gene unclear. This CDR3 is built from 12 residues. Deletions cut 3 bases from V and 5 bases from J, with 10 bases between. CDR1 is DFQATT and CDR2 is SNEGSKA in the germline V gene (reference sequence).

The CDR3 protein is CASRIRGRPNEQFF. In DNA form, the CDR3 reads TGTGCCAGCAGGATCAGGGGGAGACCCAATGAGCAGTTCTTC. This chain joins TRBV28 and TRBJ2-1; 7 positions agree with TRBD1. This CDR3 is built from 14 residues. CDR1 is MDHEN, CDR2 SYDVKM, per germline. The junction had 8 bases not matched to a gene; V was cut back by 6 bases and J by 6 bases. The full variable domain, its missing parts supplied by reference TRBV28 and TRBJ2-1, is DVKVTQSSRYLVKRTGEKVFLECVQDMDHENMFWYRQDPGLGLRLIYFSYDVKMKEKGDIPEGYSVSREKKERFSLILESASTNQTSMYLCASRIRGRPNEQFFGPGTRLTVL.